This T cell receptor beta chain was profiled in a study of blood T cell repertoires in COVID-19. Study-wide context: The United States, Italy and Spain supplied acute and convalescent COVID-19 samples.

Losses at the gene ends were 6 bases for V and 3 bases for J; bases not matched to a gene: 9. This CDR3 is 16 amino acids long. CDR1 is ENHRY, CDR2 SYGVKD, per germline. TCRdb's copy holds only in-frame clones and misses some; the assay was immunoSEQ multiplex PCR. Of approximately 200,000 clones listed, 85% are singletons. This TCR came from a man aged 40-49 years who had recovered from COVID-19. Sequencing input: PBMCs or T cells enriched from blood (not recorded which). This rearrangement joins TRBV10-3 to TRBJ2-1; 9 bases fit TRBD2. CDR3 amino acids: CAISETGTSIYNEQFF. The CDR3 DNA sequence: TGTGCCATCAGCGAGACCGGGACTAGCATCTACAATGAGCAGTTCTTC.